One and the same sample provided the 27 T cell receptor beta chains below, sequenced in a study of OX40 agonist ivuxolimab in advanced cancers. The assay was immunoSEQ multiplex PCR, and TCRdb's table has in-frame clones only and misses some. The table lists 80,000 or so clones, roughly 91% of them singletons. Sequenced here: CD4+ or CD8+ T cells sorted from blood, sampled in a trial of the OX40 agonist ivuxolimab. All receptors derive from an adult with an advanced solid tumor such as melanoma, head and neck, liver or kidney cancer.

The CDR3 DNA is TGTGCCAGCAGGTCCCGACTAGCGGGGGGTTTGGAGCAGTACTTC. This encodes CASRSRLAGGLEQYF. The chain has TRBV7-2 and TRBJ2-7, with 13 bases fitting TRBD2. With 6 bases clipped from V and 7 bases from J, the junction kept 9 bases outside the gene matches. The CDR3 consists of 15 residues. Germline CDR1 reads SGHTA; CDR2 reads FQGNSA. The variable domain in full, completed from reference TRBV7-2 and TRBJ2-7, reads GAGVSQSPSNKVTEKGKDVELRCDPISGHTALYWYRQSLGQGLEFLIYFQGNSAPDKSGLPSDRFSAERTGGSVSTLTIQRTQQEDSAVYLCASRSRLAGGLEQYFGPGTRLTVT.

The genes are TRBV29-1 and TRBJ1-2, with D unclear. Germline assignment: CDR1 SQVTM and CDR2 ANQGSEA. Between the trimmed V and J ends, which lost 4 bases and 8 bases, there was a span of 11 bases. The CDR3 is 11 residues long. The CDR3 loop reads CSVAGLEGYTF. The CDR3 region has the DNA TGCAGCGTTGCCGGTCTGGAAGGCTACACCTTC.

The rearrangement joins TRBV4-2 to TRBJ1-4; D is unclear. The germline V gene encodes CDR1 LGHNA and CDR2 YNFKEQ. There are 15 residues in the CDR3. Trimming removed 2 bases at V and 7 bases at J, with 14 bases between. The CDR3 bases are TGTGCCAGCAGCCAACGGATAGGATTAGGTGAAAAACTGTTTTTT. It yields the protein CASSQRIGLGEKLFF.

This chain links TRBV7-6 with TRBJ2-5; 13 bases map to TRBD2. The germline gives CDR1 SGHVS, CDR2 FNYEAQ. The junction had 5 bases not matched to a gene; V was cut back by 5 bases and J by 2 bases. The CDR3 consists of 16 residues. The chain's CDR3 is CASSPRGLAGQETQYF. In DNA, the CDR3 is TGTGCCAGCAGCCCCAGGGGACTAGCGGGGCAAGAGACCCAGTACTTC.

The chain combines TRBV7-2 with TRBJ1-6; D gene ambiguous. There are 12 residues in the CDR3. CDR1 is SGHTA and CDR2 is FQGNSA in the germline V gene. V was clipped by 2 bases and J by 10 bases, with 6 bases between them. DNA of the CDR3: TGTGCCAGCAGCTTAATGGGCTCACCCCTCCACTTT. Translated, it gives CASSLMGSPLHF.

The chain is built from TRBV11-3 and TRBJ2-7; TRBD1 might be the D (6 bases). Trimming left V 5 bases short and J 0 bases short, with 23 bases between. The CDR3 is made up of 18 amino acids. Per germline, CDR1 SGHNT and CDR2 YENEEA. The CDR3 reads CASSARGGVGPSSYEQYF. CDR3 DNA sequence: TGTGCCAGCAGCGCCCGAGGGGGAGTAGGGCCCAGCTCCTACGAGCAGTACTTC. Based on the CDR3 plus reference TRBV11-3 and TRBJ2-7, the full variable domain is EAGVVQSPRYKIIEKKQPVAFWCNPISGHNTLYWYLQNLGQGPELLIRYENEEAVDDSQLPKDRFSAERLKGVDSTLKIQPAELGDSAVYLCASSARGGVGPSSYEQYFGPGTRLTVT.

This chain connects TRBV12-5 to TRBJ2-6; weak D call: TRBD1 (5 bases). The CDR3 loop spans 18 amino acids. V lost 5 bases, J lost 5 bases, and 22 bases lay in between. Germline CDR1 reads LGHNT; CDR2 reads FRNRAP. In DNA form, the CDR3 reads TGTGCTAGTGGTACAACGGATGCAGGACAAAGTCGGGCCAACGTCCTGACTTTC. This encodes CASGTTDAGQSRANVLTF.

This chain uses TRBV7-3 with TRBJ2-1; TRBD1 matches at 9 bases. The CDR3 loop spans 14 amino acids. The ends lost 5 bases at V and 8 bases at J; junction bases unmatched: 7. Germline loops: CDR1 SGHTA, CDR2 FQGTGA. The DNA for the CDR3 is TGTGCCAGCAGCCCGGGACAGGGTCGCGATGAGCAGTTCTTC. Its protein product is CASSPGQGRDEQFF.

The chain joins TRBV5-1 to TRBJ1-3; TRBD1 might be the D (5 bases). V lost 0 bases and J 2 bases, leaving 9 bases between the germline ends. CDR1 SGHRS and CDR2 YFSETQ come from the germline V gene. This CDR3 has 15 amino acids. CDR3 bases: TGCGCCAGCAGCTTGGATGGGGGGACTGGAAACACCATATATTTT. Residues: CASSLDGGTGNTIYF.

This chain uses TRBV10-3 with TRBJ2-2, with D tentatively TRBD1 or TRBD2 (6 bases each). The germline gives CDR1 ENHRY, CDR2 SYGVKD. This CDR3 contains 16 residues. V dropped 3 bases and J dropped 8 bases, with 19 bases sitting between them. The CDR3 bases are TGTGCCATCAGTGACGGATCGGGGGCGCAAAGGGGGGAGCTGTTTTTT. The encoded protein is CAISDGSGAQRGELFF.

V and J are TRBV5-6 and TRBJ2-2, with 9 positions matching TRBD1. CDR1 and CDR2 (germline): SGHDT, YYEEEE. Losses at the gene ends were 4 bases for V and 7 bases for J; bases not matched to a gene: 8. The CDR3 is made up of 15 amino acids. The CDR3 region has the DNA TGTGCCAGCAGCCGTCCCGGGACAGGGTTCGGGGAGCTGTTTTTT. As protein: CASSRPGTGFGELFF.

This chain uses TRBV7-9 with TRBJ2-3; D may be TRBD1 or TRBD2 (5 bases each). The CDR3 totals 14 residues. The germline V and J ends were trimmed by 4 bases and 2 bases, with 10 bases remaining between them. Germline V gene data show CDR1 as SEHNR and CDR2 as FQNEAQ (reference sequence). The CDR3 DNA reads TGTGCCAGCAGCTCGAGGGGCGTCACAGATACGCAGTATTTT. Its protein product is CASSSRGVTDTQYF.

The chain couples TRBV28 to TRBJ2-7, with 7 positions matching TRBD1. Unmatched junction bases numbered 0, after V lost 1 base and J lost 3 bases. This CDR3 is built from 13 residues. Per the germline V gene, CDR1 is MDHEN and CDR2 is SYDVKM. The CDR3, as DNA: TGTGCCAGCAGTTTATCAGGGGGCTACGAGCAGTACTTC. Translating gives CASSLSGGYEQYF. Filled out from reference TRBV28 and TRBJ2-7, the complete variable domain reads DVKVTQSSRYLVKRTGEKVFLECVQDMDHENMFWYRQDPGLGLRLIYFSYDVKMKEKGDIPEGYSVSREKKERFSLILESASTNQTSMYLCASSLSGGYEQYFGPGTRLTVT.

This clone occurred a few times. V is TRBV5-1 and J is TRBJ2-1, with TRBD2 matching over 12 bases. Germline V CDR1 and CDR2: SGHRS, YFSETQ. Trimming cost V 2 bases and J 9 bases; bases outside gene matches: 12. The CDR3 spans 17 residues. The chain's CDR3 is CASSFFSASGGEGEQFF. The CDR3 coding sequence is TGCGCCAGCAGCTTCTTTAGTGCTAGCGGGGGGGAAGGTGAGCAGTTCTTC.

The rearrangement links TRBV2 to TRBJ1-1; possibly TRBD1 for D (5 bases). The CDR3 is 12 residues long. CDR1 and CDR2 (germline): SNHLY, FYNNEI. V was clipped by 7 bases and J by 6 bases, with 12 bases between them. The CDR3 coding sequence is TGTGCCAGCACCACAGACAGCGCTGAAGCTTTCTTT. Its translation: CASTTDSAEAFF.

The rearrangement links TRBV28 to TRBJ2-3; D unresolved. The CDR3 spans 13 residues. Deletions cut 10 bases from V and 3 bases from J, with 14 bases between. Germline loops: CDR1 MDHEN, CDR2 SYDVKM. This chain's CDR3 is CATSPRKTDTQYF. CDR3 DNA sequence: TGTGCCACCAGCCCCCGGAAGACAGATACGCAGTATTTT.

The V call is TRBV7-9, the J call TRBJ2-2, with D perhaps matching TRBD2 (5 bases). This CDR3 is 16 amino acids long. Germline CDR1 reads SEHNR; CDR2 reads FQNEAQ (reference sequence). Trimming cost V 5 bases and J 0 bases, with 13 bases left between them. CDR3: CASSQQTTTNTGELFF. The CDR3 DNA follows: TGTGCCAGCAGCCAGCAGACTACCACGAACACCGGGGAGCTGTTTTTT.

The chain recombines TRBV9 with TRBJ2-3; 8 bases fit TRBD2. There are 16 residues in the CDR3. Germline values: CDR1 SGDLS, CDR2 YYNGEE. The J segment lost 0 bases and the V segment lost 5 bases, leaving 8 bases of the junction unmatched. CDR3 loop: CASSDRGGPSTDTQYF. CDR3 coding DNA: TGTGCCAGCAGTGATCGCGGGGGGCCGAGCACAGATACGCAGTATTTT.

CDR3 sequence (DNA): TGTGCCAGCAGAGGACTAGCGGGAGGTTCTTGGGAGCAGTTCTTC. Translating gives CASRGLAGGSWEQFF. The rearrangement links TRBV6-1 to TRBJ2-1; 14 positions agree with TRBD2. Germline CDR1 is MNHNS and CDR2 is SASEGT. The CDR3 spans 15 residues. V dropped 6 bases and J dropped 10; count of bases not matched to a gene: 8.

The J gene is TRBJ1-1, the V gene TRBV2, with D possibly matching TRBD1 (5 bases). Per the germline V gene, CDR1 is SNHLY and CDR2 is FYNNEI. This CDR3 is built from 13 residues. Trimming cost V 3 bases and J 2 bases, with 7 bases left between them. For the CDR3, the DNA is TGTGCCAGCAGTGAGGGGGGAAACACTGAAGCTTTCTTT. As protein: CASSEGGNTEAFF.

The V call is TRBV29-1, the J call TRBJ2-3; 8 nucleotides agree with TRBD1. After removal of 5 bases from V and 2 bases from J, the junction contained 9 bases not matched to a gene. The CDR3 runs 15 residues. CDR1 is SQVTM, CDR2 ANQGSEA, per germline. Here the CDR3 DNA reads TGCAGCGTTATTTGGCAGGGGGCACTCACAGATACGCAGTATTTT. This translates into CSVIWQGALTDTQYF.

The chain couples TRBV29-1 to TRBJ2-7, with D uncertain. The V end lost 7 bases, the J end lost 2 bases, and 15 bases lay between the germline ends. The CDR3 is 13 amino acids. Germline V gene sequence: CDR1 SQVTM, CDR2 ANQGSEA. CDR3 region: CSAAEYVAYEQYF. The CDR3 DNA reads TGCAGCGCGGCTGAGTATGTGGCCTACGAGCAGTACTTC.

The V call is TRBV5-1, the J call TRBJ2-1; 11 bases map to TRBD1. This CDR3 is built from 16 residues. V was pared by 0 bases and J by 6 bases, with 5 bases of the junction left unmatched. Germline assignment: CDR1 SGHRS and CDR2 YFSETQ. Here the CDR3 DNA reads TGCGCCAGCAGCTTGGCCGGACAGGGGGCCAGCAATGAGCAGTTCTTC. This encodes CASSLAGQGASNEQFF.

There are a few counts of this clone. CDR3 loop: CASSQDLRVTDTQYF. The CDR3 DNA sequence: TGTGCCAGCAGCCAAGATCTAAGAGTCACAGATACGCAGTATTTT. V is TRBV4-2 and J is TRBJ2-3, with D uncertain. The CDR3 contains 15 residues. V lost 0 bases and J lost 2, with 9 bases in between. CDR1 and CDR2 (germline): LGHNA, YNFKEQ.

The rearrangement joins TRBV19 to TRBJ1-1; TRBD1 matches at 7 bases. Trimming cost V 3 bases and J 1 base; bases outside gene matches: 5. This CDR3 comprises 15 residues. Per the germline V gene, CDR1 is LNHDA and CDR2 is SQIVND (reference sequence). CDR3 protein: CASSIGQVGNTEAFF. The CDR3 nucleotides read TGTGCCAGTAGTATTGGACAGGTGGGGAACACTGAAGCTTTCTTT.

The chain combines TRBV5-1 with TRBJ1-1; D is unclear. Deletions cut 4 bases from V and 1 base from J, with 8 bases between. CDR1 and CDR2 from the germline V gene are SGHRS and YFSETQ. The CDR3 is 13 residues long. Written as DNA, the CDR3 is TGCGCCAGCAGCCTGACATCGAACACTGAAGCTTTCTTT. Encoded protein: CASSLTSNTEAFF.

This rearrangement joins TRBV19 to TRBJ2-5, with D tentatively TRBD1 (5 bases). V was shortened by 5 bases and J by 2 bases, with 15 bases between the two germline ends. This CDR3 spans 15 amino acids. Germline lookup yields CDR1 LNHDA and CDR2 SQIVND (reference sequence). This CDR3 reads CASSGATASQETQYF. DNA for the CDR3: TGTGCCAGTAGTGGAGCGACAGCGTCGCAAGAGACCCAGTACTTC. Looking up the rest from reference TRBV19 and TRBJ2-5 gives the full variable domain: DGGITQSPKYLFRKEGQNVTLSCEQNLNHDAMYWYRQDPGQGLRLIYYSQIVNDFQKGDIAEGYSVSREKKESFPLTVTSAQKNPTAFYLCASSGATASQETQYFGPGTRLLVL.